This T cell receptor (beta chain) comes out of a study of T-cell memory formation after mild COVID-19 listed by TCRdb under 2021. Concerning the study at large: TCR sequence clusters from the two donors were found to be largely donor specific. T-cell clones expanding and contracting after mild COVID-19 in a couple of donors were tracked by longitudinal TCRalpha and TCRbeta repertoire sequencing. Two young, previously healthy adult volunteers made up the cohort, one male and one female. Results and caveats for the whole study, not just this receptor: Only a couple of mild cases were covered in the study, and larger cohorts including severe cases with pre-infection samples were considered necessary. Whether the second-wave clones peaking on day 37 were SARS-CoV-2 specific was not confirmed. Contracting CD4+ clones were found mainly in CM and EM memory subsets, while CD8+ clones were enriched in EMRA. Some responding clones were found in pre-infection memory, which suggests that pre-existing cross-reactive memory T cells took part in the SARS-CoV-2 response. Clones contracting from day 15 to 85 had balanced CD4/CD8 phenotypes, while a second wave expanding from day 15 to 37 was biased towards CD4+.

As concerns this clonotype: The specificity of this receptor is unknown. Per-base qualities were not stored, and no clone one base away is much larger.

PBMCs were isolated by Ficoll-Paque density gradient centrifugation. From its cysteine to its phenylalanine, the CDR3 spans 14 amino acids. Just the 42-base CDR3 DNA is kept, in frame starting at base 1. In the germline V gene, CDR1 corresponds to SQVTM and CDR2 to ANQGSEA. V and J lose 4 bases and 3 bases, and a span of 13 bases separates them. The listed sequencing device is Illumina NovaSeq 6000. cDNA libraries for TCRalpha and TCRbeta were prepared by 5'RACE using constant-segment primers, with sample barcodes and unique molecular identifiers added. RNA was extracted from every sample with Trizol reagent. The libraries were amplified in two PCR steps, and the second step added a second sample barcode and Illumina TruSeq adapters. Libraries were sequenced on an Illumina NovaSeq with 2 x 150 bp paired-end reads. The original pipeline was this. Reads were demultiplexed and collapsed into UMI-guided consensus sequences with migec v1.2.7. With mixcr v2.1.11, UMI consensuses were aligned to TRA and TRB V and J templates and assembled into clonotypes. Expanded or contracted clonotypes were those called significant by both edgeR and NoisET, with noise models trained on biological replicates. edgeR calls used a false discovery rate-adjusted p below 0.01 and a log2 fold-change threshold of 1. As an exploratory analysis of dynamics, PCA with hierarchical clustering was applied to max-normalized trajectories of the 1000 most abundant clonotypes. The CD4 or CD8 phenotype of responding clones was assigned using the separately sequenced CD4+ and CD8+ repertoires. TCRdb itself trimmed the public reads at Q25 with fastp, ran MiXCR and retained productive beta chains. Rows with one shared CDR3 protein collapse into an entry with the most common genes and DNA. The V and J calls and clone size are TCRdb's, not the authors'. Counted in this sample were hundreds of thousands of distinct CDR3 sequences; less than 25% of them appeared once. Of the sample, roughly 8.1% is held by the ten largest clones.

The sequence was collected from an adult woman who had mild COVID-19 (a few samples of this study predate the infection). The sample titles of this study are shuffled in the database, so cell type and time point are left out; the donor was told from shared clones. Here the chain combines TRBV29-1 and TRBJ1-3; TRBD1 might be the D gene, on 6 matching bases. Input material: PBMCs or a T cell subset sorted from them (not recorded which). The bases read TGCAGCGTTGGATCGGGGGGGCTTGGAAACACCATATATTTT. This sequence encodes CSVGSGGLGNTIYF.